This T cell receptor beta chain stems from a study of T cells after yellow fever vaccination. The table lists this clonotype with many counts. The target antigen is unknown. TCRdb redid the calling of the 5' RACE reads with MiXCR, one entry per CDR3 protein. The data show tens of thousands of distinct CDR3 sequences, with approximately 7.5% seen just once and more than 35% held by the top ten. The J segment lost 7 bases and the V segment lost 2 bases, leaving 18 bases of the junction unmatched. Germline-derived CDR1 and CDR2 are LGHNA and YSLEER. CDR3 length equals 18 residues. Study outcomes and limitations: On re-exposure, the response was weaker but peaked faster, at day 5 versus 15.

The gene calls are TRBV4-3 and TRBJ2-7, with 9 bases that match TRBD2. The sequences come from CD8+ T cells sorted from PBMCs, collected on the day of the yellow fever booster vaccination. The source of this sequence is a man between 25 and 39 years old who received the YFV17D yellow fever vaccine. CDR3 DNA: TGCGCCAGCAGCCAACGCCTTGGCGGGAGGGCCCTCGGACGGGAGCAGTACTTC. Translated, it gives CASSQRLGGRALGREQYF.